The 6 T cell receptor beta chains presented below share a single source sample, sequenced in a study of shared clonotypes between healthy human individuals. The table came from immunoSEQ multiplex PCR; TCRdb's copy has only in-frame clones and leaves some out. The table includes about 1.1 million clones, 60% to 80% detected once. The source material was memory CD4+ T cells from PBMCs. Subset described: CD45RA-negative fraction. The receptors stem from a man between 18 and 35 years old in good health. Some clones in this sample may be carry-over from other donors' samples.

The rearrangement uses TRBV23-1 and TRBJ2-7; D unclear. TRBV23-1 belongs to the ORF category, with a function that is uncertain. This CDR3 is 16 amino acids long. V was clipped by 3 bases and J by 6 bases, with 21 bases between them. The CDR3 protein is CASSQVLGKLPAEQYF. CDR3 coding DNA: TGCGCCAGCAGTCAGGTCTTGGGGAAACTTCCCGCCGAGCAGTACTTC.

The gene calls are TRBV7-8 and TRBJ1-5, with D hard to call. Germline V gene data show CDR1 as SGHVS and CDR2 as FQNEAQ. CDR3 length: 17 residues. Trimming cost V 6 bases and J 0 bases, with 18 bases left between them. The CDR3 bases are TGTGCCAGCAGACTAGGTGGGCGGACCTATAGCAATCAGCCCCAGCATTTT. This translates into CASRLGGRTYSNQPQHF.

The sample holds one count of this clone. The CDR3 DNA sequence: TGTGCCAGCAGCCAAGGTCCTCTAGCGGGACTTTCCGAGCAGTACTTC. It codes for CASSQGPLAGLSEQYF. The chain recombines TRBV4-2 with TRBJ2-7; TRBD2 agrees at 9 bases. Germline V gene sequence: CDR1 LGHNA, CDR2 YNFKEQ. Trimming at V came to 1 base and at J to 6 bases, leaving 10 bases not matched to a gene. The CDR3 runs to 16 residues.

V is TRBV5-8 and J is TRBJ2-7; possible D gene TRBD2, 6 bases. Germline values: CDR1 SGHTS, CDR2 YDEGEE. The CDR3 contains 15 residues. Trimming stripped 6 bases from V and 1 base from J, with 17 bases between. In nucleotides, the CDR3 is TGTGCCAGCATCACGGTGGGGGGTCCTTCCTACGAGCAGTACTTC. Translating gives CASITVGGPSYEQYF.

This chain links TRBV7-2 with TRBJ2-5; D may be TRBD2 (5 bases). Trimming removed 5 bases at V and 1 base at J, with 20 bases between. CDR3 size: 17 residues. Germline-derived CDR1 and CDR2 are SGHTA and FQGNSA. The CDR3 region is CASSLGMGIGFQETQYF. CDR3 in DNA: TGTGCCAGCAGCCTCGGGATGGGCATTGGCTTCCAAGAGACCCAGTACTTC.

The chain employs TRBV28 and TRBJ2-7; TRBD1 matches 8 bases. CDR3 size: 15 residues. V trimming: 6 bases; J trimming: 5 bases; junction bases outside the gene matches: 12. Germline CDR1 is MDHEN and CDR2 is SYDVKM. Here the CDR3 reads CASSQPGGAVHEQYF. The CDR3 coding sequence is TGTGCCAGCAGCCAACCAGGGGGCGCTGTCCACGAGCAGTACTTC.